The sequence of this T cell receptor beta chain was determined in a study of control samples from healthy donors and cancer patients. The germline V and J ends were trimmed by 0 bases and 2 bases, with 0 bases remaining between them. The CDR3 consists of 12 residues. CDR1 is KGHDR and CDR2 is SFDVKD in the germline V gene. The repertoire was sequenced with immunoSEQ multiplex PCR; TCRdb's copy has only in-frame clones and lacks some. The sample consists of approximately 98,000 clones, around four fifths of them appearing once. This sequence was found in a man aged 18 to 35 in good health. The chain uses TRBV24-1 and TRBJ1-1; D is uncertain. Sequencing was carried out using blood. The DNA of the CDR3 is TGTGCCACCAGTGATTTGAACACTGAAGCTTTCTTT. Protein: CATSDLNTEAFF.